Presented here are 27 T cell receptor beta chains from one specimen sequenced in a study of T-cell reconstitution after alpha-beta-depleted transplantation in children. Preparation of the TCRbeta library was carried out with unique molecular identifiers. Via MiXCR, TCRdb re-called the PCR reads, giving one row per CDR3 protein. The sample has hundreds of thousands of distinct CDR3 sequences, under 8.5% seen once. The starting material was PBMCs, mostly from graft donor cells, obtained 360 days after TCRalphabeta/CD19-depleted stem cell transplant. These receptors came from a male patient aged 2-15 years who had a stem cell transplant for acute myeloid leukemia, so the T cells may come from the graft donor.

This clonotype showed up just a few times. J is TRBJ2-1 and V is TRBV12-3 or TRBV12-4; D may match TRBD1 or TRBD2 (5 bases each). The CDR3 has 15 residues. Deletions cut 7 bases from V and 5 bases from J, with 18 bases between. The CDR3 DNA reads as TGTGCCAGCATTCCAGGGAGCCCCGATGACAATGAGCAGTTCTTC. The encoded protein is CASIPGSPDDNEQFF.

The chain employs TRBV2 and TRBJ2-7; 8 nucleotides line up with TRBD1. The length of the CDR3 is 15 residues. The germline CDR1 and CDR2 sequences are SNHLY and FYNNEI. V was clipped by 6 bases and J by 2 bases; unmatched bases: 9. The CDR3 is CASSPGTGRTYEQYV. The CDR3 DNA follows: TGTGCCAGCAGCCCCGGGACAGGTAGAACCTACGAGCAGTACGTC.

The CDR3 is CASSSYSYRGMMGETQYF. The CDR3 region has the DNA TGTGCCAGCAGTAGCTACAGCTACAGGGGAATGATGGGAGAGACCCAGTACTTC. The chain is built from TRBV6-1 and TRBJ2-5, with TRBD1 matching over 7 bases. Germline trimming cut 5 bases from V and 4 bases from J; bases unmatched to any gene: 19. Germline CDR1 is MNHNS and CDR2 is SASEGT. CDR3 length: 18 amino acids.

This clonotype was counted between two and nine times. This chain links TRBV5-1 with TRBJ1-6; weak D call: TRBD1 (5 bases). The V gene lost 0 bases and the J gene lost 7 bases, with 14 bases spanning the gap. Germline values: CDR1 SGHRS, CDR2 YFSETQ. This CDR3 has 16 residues. This CDR3 is CASSLVIRGSNSPLHF. CDR3 DNA: TGCGCCAGCAGCTTGGTGATCCGGGGGTCCAATTCACCCCTCCACTTT.

The chain links TRBV12-3 or TRBV12-4 to TRBJ1-1; 8 bases fit TRBD1. V gave up 6 bases and J gave up 7 bases; unmatched junction bases: 10. The CDR3 sequence is 14 residues long. The CDR3 reads CASSPDREQIEAFF. The CDR3 nucleotides read TGTGCCAGCAGCCCGGACAGGGAACAGATTGAAGCTTTCTTT.

This clonotype was seen more than once but under ten times. The chain joins TRBV30 to TRBJ1-2; D not certain. V was clipped by 4 bases and J by 2 bases, with 5 bases between them. CDR3 length: 11 residues. Per germline, CDR1 GTSNPN and CDR2 SVGIG (reference sequence). The CDR3 DNA reads as TGTGCCTGGATGAGGAACTATGGCTACACCTTC. This translates into CAWMRNYGYTF.

The sample holds many counts of this clonotype. This chain connects TRBV29-1 to TRBJ1-1; 9 nucleotides agree with TRBD1. Trimming removed 5 bases from V and 3 bases from J; junction bases left unmatched: 4. Germline V CDR1 and CDR2: SQVTM, ANQGSEA. The CDR3 is made up of 13 amino acids. Here the CDR3 reads CSVNRDRDTEAFF. DNA of the CDR3: TGCAGCGTTAACCGGGACAGGGACACTGAAGCTTTCTTT.

This clonotype was found many times. CDR3 sequence (DNA): TGTGCCAGCTCATCCCAGGGGGCGGACACCATATATTTT. Encoded protein: CASSSQGADTIYF. This chain links TRBV18 with TRBJ1-3; 8 bases are a match to TRBD1. Germline-derived CDR1 and CDR2 are KGHSH and LQKENI. CDR3 length: 13 amino acids. V lost 5 bases and J lost 8; bases outside the gene matches: 5.

The V gene is TRBV20-1, the J gene TRBJ1-1; D not certain. V was cut by 4 bases and J by 1 base, with 10 bases left in between. The CDR3 is 13 residues long. Germline V gene lookup returns CDR1 DFQATT and CDR2 SNEGSKA (reference sequence). CDR3 residues: CSAIRVGNTEAFF. CDR3 nucleotide sequence: TGCAGTGCTATAAGGGTGGGGAACACTGAAGCTTTCTTT.

This clonotype occurred a few times. The gene calls are TRBV4-1 and TRBJ2-7; tentatively, D is TRBD2 (5 bases). This CDR3 has 14 amino acids. Trimming removed 3 bases from V and 3 bases from J, with 12 bases in between. Germline V lookup: CDR1 MGHRA, CDR2 YSYEKL. CDR3 in DNA: TGCGCCAGCAGCCAGCCCGGACTGGGCTACGAGCAGTACGTC. Translating it yields CASSQPGLGYEQYV.

V and J are TRBV24-1 and TRBJ2-7, with no clear D. The CDR3 is 9 residues long. In germline, CDR1 is KGHDR, CDR2 SFDVKD. Between the trimmed V and J ends, which lost 12 bases and 2 bases, there was a span of 4 bases. The CDR3 nucleotides read TGTGCCGCGCCCTACGAGCAGTACTTC. As protein: CAAPYEQYF.

The chain joins TRBV5-1 to TRBJ2-7; either TRBD1 or TRBD2 may supply D (5 bases each). Germline lookup yields CDR1 SGHRS and CDR2 YFSETQ. The CDR3 runs 16 residues. V lost 0 bases and J lost 3, with 16 bases in between. The CDR3, as DNA: TGCGCCAGCAGCTTGGCGTTCTCAGGGAGAGGCTACGAGCAGTACTTC. Protein product: CASSLAFSGRGYEQYF. The full variable domain, with the rest looked up from reference TRBV5-1 and TRBJ2-7, is KAGVTQTPRYLIKTRGQQVTLSCSPISGHRSVSWYQQTPGQGLQFLFEYFSETQRNKGNFPGRFSGRQFSNSRSEMNVSTLELGDSALYLCASSLAFSGRGYEQYFGPGTRLTVT.

This clonotype was counted a few times. The chain employs TRBV4-2 and TRBJ1-2; 8 nucleotides line up with TRBD1. This CDR3 spans 17 amino acids. V shed 0 bases, J shed 5 bases, and the junction held 11 bases outside the gene matches. The germline V gene has CDR1 LGHNA and CDR2 YNFKEQ. CDR3 residues: CASSQDGGQGQGYGYTF. CDR3 nucleotide sequence: TGTGCCAGCAGCCAAGATGGAGGACAGGGTCAGGGGTATGGCTACACCTTC.

In regard to this clonotype: With a much larger clone just one base away, this may be a read error. The chain uses TRBV6-1 and TRBJ2-7, with 7 positions matching TRBD2. The CDR3 is made up of 13 amino acids. The germline V gene encodes CDR1 MNHNS and CDR2 SASEGT. Trimming cost V 7 bases and J 5 bases; bases outside gene matches: 8. In DNA form, the CDR3 reads TGTGCCAGCACGGGAGGAGGCGGCAACGAGCAGTACTTC. Its translation is CASTGGGGNEQYF.

The chain carries TRBV5-1 and TRBJ2-5; possibly TRBD1 for D (6 bases). Trimming pared 4 bases from V and 1 base from J, leaving 8 bases between. CDR3 length: 13 residues. The germline gives CDR1 SGHRS, CDR2 YFSETQ. CDR3 in amino acids: CASSVDSQETQYF. CDR3 bases: TGCGCCAGCAGCGTGGACAGCCAAGAGACCCAGTACTTC. The entire variable domain, with the rest obtained from reference TRBV5-1 and TRBJ2-5, is as follows: KAGVTQTPRYLIKTRGQQVTLSCSPISGHRSVSWYQQTPGQGLQFLFEYFSETQRNKGNFPGRFSGRQFSNSRSEMNVSTLELGDSALYLCASSVDSQETQYFGPGTRLLVL.

At least ten counts were recorded for this clonotype. The chain couples TRBV2 to TRBJ2-2, with D perhaps matching TRBD1 or TRBD2 (5 bases each). The CDR3 loop spans 11 amino acids. In germline, CDR1 is SNHLY, CDR2 FYNNEI. Trimming removed 7 bases at V and 7 bases at J, with 7 bases between. The CDR3, as DNA: TGTGCCAGCATGGGGGACGGGGAGCTGTTTTTT. Its protein product is CASMGDGELFF.

The CDR3 nucleotides are TGCAGCGTTGCTTGGGGGGGCCAAGAGACCCAGTACTTC. Protein product: CSVAWGGQETQYF. The chain carries TRBV29-1 and TRBJ2-5; 7 bases are shared with TRBD2. The CDR3 contains 13 residues. Unmatched junction bases numbered 3, after V lost 4 bases and J lost 1 base. Germline V gives CDR1 SQVTM, CDR2 ANQGSEA.

This clonotype has more than one count but fewer than ten. This chain uses TRBV4-1 with TRBJ2-4, with 9 bases aligning to TRBD1. Germline V gene data show CDR1 as MGHRA and CDR2 as YSYEKL. This CDR3 is built from 18 residues. V was pared by 0 bases and J by 1 base, with 7 bases of the junction left unmatched. The CDR3, as DNA: TGCGCCAGCAGCCAAGAAGGGACAGGGACCCTGGCCAAAAACATTCAGTACTTC. Residues: CASSQEGTGTLAKNIQYF.

This clonotype was detected only a few times. The V gene is TRBV4-2, the J gene TRBJ2-1; D is undetermined. V dropped 0 bases and J dropped 5 bases, with 11 bases sitting between them. CDR1 is LGHNA and CDR2 is YNFKEQ in the germline V gene. The CDR3 contains 15 residues. CDR3 residues: CASSQDRYADNEQFF. As DNA, the CDR3 is TGTGCCAGCAGCCAAGACAGATATGCGGACAATGAGCAGTTCTTC.

This clonotype has a count of ten or more. This sequence joins TRBV7-9 and TRBJ1-2; D is uncertain. CDR1 is SEHNR, CDR2 FQNEAQ, per germline (reference sequence). V was trimmed by 3 bases and J by 3 bases, leaving 8 bases between them. The CDR3 consists of 13 residues. The CDR3 is CASSLSGDYGYTF. The CDR3 nucleotides are TGTGCCAGCAGCTTGTCAGGCGACTATGGCTACACCTTC.

The V call is TRBV5-6, the J call TRBJ2-7, with D maybe TRBD2 (7 bases). The V and J ends lost 6 bases and 3 bases respectively, with 19 bases between them. Germline V gene lookup returns CDR1 SGHDT and CDR2 YYEEEE. The CDR3 has 15 residues. In nucleotides, the CDR3 is TGTGCCAGCACCCCCGAGGGGGGGATCAGCTACGAGCAGTACTTC. Amino acids: CASTPEGGISYEQYF. Supplemented by reference TRBV5-6 and TRBJ2-7, the full variable domain reads DAGVTQSPTHLIKTRGQQVTLRCSPKSGHDTVSWYQQALGQGPQFIFQYYEEEERQRGNFPDRFSGHQFPNYSSELNVNALLLGDSALYLCASTPEGGISYEQYFGPGTRLTVT.

This clonotype came up a few times. The J gene is TRBJ2-6, the V gene TRBV11-2; 8 nucleotides match TRBD1. This CDR3 region has 18 residues. Per germline, CDR1 SGHAT and CDR2 FQNNGV. The V segment lost 5 bases and the J segment 2 bases; nucleotides outside the gene matches: 11. The CDR3 region has the DNA TGTGCCAGCAGCCCCCAGTCCGGGACAGGAACTGGGGCCAACGTCCTGACTTTC. Its translation: CASSPQSGTGTGANVLTF.

This clonotype was detected a few times. The chain uses TRBV7-2 and TRBJ2-3; D remains unclear. Germline V gene data show CDR1 as SGHTA and CDR2 as FQGNSA. This CDR3 spans 11 amino acids. V gave up 10 bases and J gave up 4 bases, with 9 bases separating them. CDR3 in DNA: TGTGCCACCTCGAGTGCAGATACGCAGTATTTT. This gives the protein CATSSADTQYF.

This clonotype was picked up a small number of times. This rearrangement joins TRBV7-8 to TRBJ2-1; tentatively, D is TRBD2 (5 bases). Germline-derived CDR1 and CDR2 are SGHVS and FQNEAQ. CDR3 size: 15 residues. With 2 bases removed from V and 4 bases from J, the gap between germline ends came to 12 bases. The CDR3 DNA sequence: TGTGCCAGCAGCTTAAGCGGAGTGGGATACAATGAGCAGTTCTTC. Protein: CASSLSGVGYNEQFF.

This clonotype was observed at least ten times. The chain uses TRBV12-3 or TRBV12-4 and TRBJ2-1; 8 nucleotides match TRBD2. The CDR3 contains 12 residues. Germline trimming cut 5 bases from V and 8 bases from J; bases unmatched to any gene: 2. This CDR3 reads CASSPGGDEQFF. In nucleotides, the CDR3 is TGTGCCAGCAGTCCCGGGGGGGATGAGCAGTTCTTC.

In this sample, this clonotype turned up a few times. The gene calls are TRBV5-6 and TRBJ2-1, with a possible D match to TRBD2 (6 bases). The CDR3 length is 12 residues. Trimming cost V 5 bases and J 7 bases, with 10 bases left between them. In germline, CDR1 is SGHDT, CDR2 YYEEEE. CDR3 coding DNA: TGTGCCAGCAGGGAGGGGCTGAATGAGCAGTTCTTC. It translates to CASREGLNEQFF.

The sample holds many counts of this clonotype. This chain uses TRBV4-2 with TRBJ2-1, with TRBD2 matching over 9 bases. Germline assignment: CDR1 LGHNA and CDR2 YNFKEQ. The V gene end was trimmed by 3 bases and the J gene end by 6 bases; junction bases not matched to a gene: 9. The CDR3 is made up of 16 amino acids. The CDR3 protein is CASSQATGTSSNEQFF. In DNA, the CDR3 is TGTGCCAGCAGCCAGGCTACCGGGACTAGCAGCAATGAGCAGTTCTTC.